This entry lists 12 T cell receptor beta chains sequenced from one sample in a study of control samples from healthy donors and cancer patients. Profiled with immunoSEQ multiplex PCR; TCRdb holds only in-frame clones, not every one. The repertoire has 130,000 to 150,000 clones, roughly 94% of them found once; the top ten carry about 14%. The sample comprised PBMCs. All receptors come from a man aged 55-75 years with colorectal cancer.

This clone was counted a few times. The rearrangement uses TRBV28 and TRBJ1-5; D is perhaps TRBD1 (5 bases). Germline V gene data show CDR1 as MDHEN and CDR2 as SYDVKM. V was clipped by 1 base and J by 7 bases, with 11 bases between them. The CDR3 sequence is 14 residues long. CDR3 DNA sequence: TGTGCCAGCAGTTTATTGGGTAGGGGCCAGCCCCAGCATTTT. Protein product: CASSLLGRGQPQHF.

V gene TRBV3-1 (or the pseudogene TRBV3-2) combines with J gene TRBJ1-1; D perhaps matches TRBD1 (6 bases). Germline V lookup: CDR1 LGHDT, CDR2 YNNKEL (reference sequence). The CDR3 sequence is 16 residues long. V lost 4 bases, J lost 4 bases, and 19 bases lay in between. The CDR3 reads CASSLSRGKWGTEAFF. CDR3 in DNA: TGTGCCAGCAGCCTGTCCAGGGGTAAGTGGGGCACTGAAGCTTTCTTT.

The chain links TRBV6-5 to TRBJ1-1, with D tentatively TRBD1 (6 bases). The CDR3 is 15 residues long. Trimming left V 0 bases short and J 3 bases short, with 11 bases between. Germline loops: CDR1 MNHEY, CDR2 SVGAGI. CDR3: CASSYSTRGDTEAFF. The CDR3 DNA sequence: TGTGCCAGCAGTTACTCGACCAGGGGAGACACTGAAGCTTTCTTT.

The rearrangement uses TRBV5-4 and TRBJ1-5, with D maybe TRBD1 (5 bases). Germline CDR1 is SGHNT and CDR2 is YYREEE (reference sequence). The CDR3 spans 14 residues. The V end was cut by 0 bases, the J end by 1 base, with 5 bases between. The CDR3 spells CASSLGGSNQPQHF. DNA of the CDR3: TGTGCCAGCAGCTTGGGGGGGAGCAATCAGCCCCAGCATTTT.

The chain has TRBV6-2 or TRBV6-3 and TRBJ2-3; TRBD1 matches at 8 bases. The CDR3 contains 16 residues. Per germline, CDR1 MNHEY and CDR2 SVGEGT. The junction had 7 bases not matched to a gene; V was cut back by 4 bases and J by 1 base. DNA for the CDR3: TGTGCCAGCAGTTCGGGACAGGCCGGGGGCACAGATACGCAGTATTTT. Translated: CASSSGQAGGTDTQYF.

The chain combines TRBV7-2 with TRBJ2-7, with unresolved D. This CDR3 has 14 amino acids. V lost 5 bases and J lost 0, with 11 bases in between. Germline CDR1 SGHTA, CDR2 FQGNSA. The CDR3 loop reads CASSLRDSSYEQYF. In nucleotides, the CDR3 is TGTGCCAGCAGCCTCCGAGATAGCTCCTACGAGCAGTACTTC.

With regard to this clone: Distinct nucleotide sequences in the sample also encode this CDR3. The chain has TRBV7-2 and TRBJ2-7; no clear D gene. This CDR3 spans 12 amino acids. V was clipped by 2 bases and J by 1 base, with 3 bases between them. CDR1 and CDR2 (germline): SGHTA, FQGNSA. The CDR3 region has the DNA TGTGCCAGCAGCTTAACATCCTACGAGCAGTACTTC. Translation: CASSLTSYEQYF.

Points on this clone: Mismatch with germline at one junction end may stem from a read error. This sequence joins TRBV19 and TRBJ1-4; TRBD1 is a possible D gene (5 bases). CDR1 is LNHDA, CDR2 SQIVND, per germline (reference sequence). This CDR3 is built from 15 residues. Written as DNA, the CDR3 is TGTGCCAGTAGTACGCGGGGGACTACTAGTGAAAAACTGTTTTTT. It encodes CASSTRGTTSEKLFF. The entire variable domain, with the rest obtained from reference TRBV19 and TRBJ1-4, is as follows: DGGITQSPKYLFRKEGQNVTLSCEQNLNHDAMYWYRQDPGQGLRLIYYSQIVNDFQKGDIAEGYSVSREKKESFPLTVTSAQKNPTAFYLCASSTRGTTSEKLFFGSGTQLSVL.

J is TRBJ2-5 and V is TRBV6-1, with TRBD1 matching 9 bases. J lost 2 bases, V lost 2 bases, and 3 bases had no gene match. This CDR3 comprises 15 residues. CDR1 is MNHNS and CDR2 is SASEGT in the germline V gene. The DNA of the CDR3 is TGTGCCAGCAGTGAACCGGGACAGGGTCAAGAGACCCAGTACTTC. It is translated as CASSEPGQGQETQYF.

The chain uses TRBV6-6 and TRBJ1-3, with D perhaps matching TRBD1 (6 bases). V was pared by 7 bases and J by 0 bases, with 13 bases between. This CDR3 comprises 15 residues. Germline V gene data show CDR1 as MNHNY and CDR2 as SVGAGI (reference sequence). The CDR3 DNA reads TGTGCCAGCACGAACAGGGTATCCTCTGGAAACACCATATATTTT. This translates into CASTNRVSSGNTIYF.

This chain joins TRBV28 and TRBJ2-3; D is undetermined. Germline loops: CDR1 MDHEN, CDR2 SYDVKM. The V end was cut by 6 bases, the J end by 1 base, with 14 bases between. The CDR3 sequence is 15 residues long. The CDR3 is CASSSLVPGTDTQYF. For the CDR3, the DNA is TGTGCCAGCAGCTCCCTAGTACCGGGCACAGATACGCAGTATTTT.

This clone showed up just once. The CDR3 sequence: CSALVGGEKLFF. The CDR3 nucleotides read TGCAGCGCGTTGGTAGGGGGAGAAAAACTGTTTTTT. The rearrangement uses TRBV29-1 and TRBJ1-4, with D possibly TRBD1 on 6 matching bases. This CDR3 region has 12 residues. Germline-derived CDR1 and CDR2 are SQVTM and ANQGSEA. The V end lost 7 bases, the J end lost 8 bases, and 14 bases lay between the germline ends.